What follows are 7 T cell receptor beta chains derived from one specimen sequenced in a study of blood T cell repertoires in COVID-19. The table came from immunoSEQ multiplex PCR; TCRdb's copy has only in-frame clones and leaves some out. The table has some 170,000 clones, approximately 80% seen once; the top ten hold more than 7%. Sequenced: peripheral blood. The receptor set was obtained from a woman at least 80 years old with active or convalescent COVID-19.

Here the CDR3 reads CASSDEISNQPQHF. The CDR3 DNA sequence: TGTGCCAGCAGCGATGAGATTAGCAATCAGCCCCAGCATTTT. The chain has TRBV27 and TRBJ1-5; D gene unclear. V was trimmed by 6 bases and J by 0 bases, leaving 9 bases between them. Germline V gives CDR1 MNHEY, CDR2 SMNVEV (reference sequence). The CDR3 sequence is 14 residues long.

The chain links TRBV5-1 to TRBJ1-1, with D unresolved. CDR1 SGHRS and CDR2 YFSETQ come from the germline V gene. The CDR3 spans 14 residues. V lost 0 bases to trimming and J lost 4 bases, with 10 bases between them. The DNA for the CDR3 is TGCGCCAGCAGCTTGGTAGGTCAGGCCACTGAAGCTTTCTTT. This gives the protein CASSLVGQATEAFF.

Only one count was recorded for this clone. The J gene is TRBJ1-1, the V gene TRBV7-8; weak D call: TRBD1 (5 bases). V lost 5 bases to trimming and J lost 8 bases, with 12 bases between them. CDR3 length: 12 residues. CDR1 and CDR2 (germline): SGHVS, FQNEAQ. Here the CDR3 DNA reads TGTGCCAGCAGCCCCCGACAGAGAGAAGCTTTCTTT. Translated: CASSPRQREAFF.

This chain joins TRBV5-1 and TRBJ2-5, with 12 bases fitting TRBD2. CDR1 is SGHRS and CDR2 is YFSETQ in the germline V gene. V lost 3 bases and J lost 5; bases outside the gene matches: 2. The CDR3 has 14 amino acids. In DNA form, the CDR3 reads TGCGCCAGCAGCTCTCTAGCGGGGGGGGAGACCCAGTACTTC. Translated, it gives CASSSLAGGETQYF.

The chain has TRBV7-2 and TRBJ1-1, with 8 bases lining up with TRBD1. The CDR3 is 17 amino acids. From germline, CDR1 is SGHTA and CDR2 FQGNSA. Trimming took 5 bases from V and 0 from J; bases not matched to a gene: 11. The chain's CDR3 is CASSTRTGLKMNTEAFF. As DNA, the CDR3 is TGTGCCAGCAGCACAAGGACAGGGTTAAAAATGAACACTGAAGCTTTCTTT.

This clone has only one observation. This rearrangement joins TRBV29-1 to TRBJ2-7; D remains ambiguous. Germline V gene sequence: CDR1 SQVTM, CDR2 ANQGSEA. This CDR3 is built from 12 residues. V lost 7 bases, J lost 5 bases, and 15 bases lay in between. The CDR3 protein is CSASSWANEQYF. For the CDR3, the DNA is TGCAGCGCGTCTTCGTGGGCGAACGAGCAGTACTTC.

The chain has TRBV11-2 and TRBJ1-2; maybe TRBD1 (5 bases). With 1 base removed from V and 4 bases from J, the gap between germline ends came to 16 bases. The CDR3 runs 16 residues. CDR1 is SGHAT, CDR2 FQNNGV, per germline. The CDR3 region is CASSLVKGRQPYGYTF. The CDR3 DNA reads as TGTGCCAGCAGCTTAGTTAAAGGGCGACAGCCCTATGGCTACACCTTC.